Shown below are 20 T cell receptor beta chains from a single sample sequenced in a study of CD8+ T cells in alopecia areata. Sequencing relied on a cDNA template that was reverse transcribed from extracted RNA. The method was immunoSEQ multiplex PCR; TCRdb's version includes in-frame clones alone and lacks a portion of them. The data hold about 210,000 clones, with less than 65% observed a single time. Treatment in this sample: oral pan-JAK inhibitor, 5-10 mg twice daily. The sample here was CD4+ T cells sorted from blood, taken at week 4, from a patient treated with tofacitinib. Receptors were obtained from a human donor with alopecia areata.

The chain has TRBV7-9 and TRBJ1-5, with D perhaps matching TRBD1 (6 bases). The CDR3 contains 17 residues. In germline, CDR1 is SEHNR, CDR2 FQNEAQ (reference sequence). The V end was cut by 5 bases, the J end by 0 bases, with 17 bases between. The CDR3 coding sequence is TGTGCCAGCAGCACGGAACAGGGCAGGTATAGCAATCAGCCCCAGCATTTT. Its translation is CASSTEQGRYSNQPQHF. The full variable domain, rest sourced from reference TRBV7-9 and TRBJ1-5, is DTGVSQNPRHKITKRGQNVTFRCDPISEHNRLYWYRQTLGQGPEFLTYFQNEAQLEKSRLLSDRFSAERPKGSFSTLEIQRTEQGDSAMYLCASSTEQGRYSNQPQHFGDGTRLSIL.

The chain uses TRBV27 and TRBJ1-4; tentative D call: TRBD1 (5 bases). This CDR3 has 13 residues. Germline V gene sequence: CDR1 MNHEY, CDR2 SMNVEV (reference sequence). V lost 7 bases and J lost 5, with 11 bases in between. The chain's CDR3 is CASKSGTNEKLFF. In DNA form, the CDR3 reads TGTGCCAGCAAGTCCGGGACGAATGAAAAACTGTTTTTT. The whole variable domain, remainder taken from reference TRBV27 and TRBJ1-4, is EAQVTQNPRYLITVTGKKLTVTCSQNMNHEYMSWYRQDPGLGLRQIYYSMNVEVTDKGDVPEGYKVSRKEKRNFPLILESPSPNQTSLYFCASKSGTNEKLFFGSGTQLSVL.

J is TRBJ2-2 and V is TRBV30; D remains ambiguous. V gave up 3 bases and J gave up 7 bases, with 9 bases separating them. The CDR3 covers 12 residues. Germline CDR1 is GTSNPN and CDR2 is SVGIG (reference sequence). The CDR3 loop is CAWRPFFGELFF. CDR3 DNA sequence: TGTGCCTGGAGGCCTTTTTTCGGGGAGCTGTTTTTT.

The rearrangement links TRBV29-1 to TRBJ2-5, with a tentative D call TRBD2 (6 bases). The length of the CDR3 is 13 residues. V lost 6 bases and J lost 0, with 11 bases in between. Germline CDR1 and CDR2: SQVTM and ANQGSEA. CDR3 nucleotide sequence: TGCAGCGTCGGCGGGACTTACCAAGAGACCCAGTACTTC. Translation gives CSVGGTYQETQYF.

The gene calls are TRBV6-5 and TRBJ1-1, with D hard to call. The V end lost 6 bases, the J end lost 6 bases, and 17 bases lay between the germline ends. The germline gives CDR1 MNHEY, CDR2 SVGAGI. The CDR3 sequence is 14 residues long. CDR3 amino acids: CASRFTTQVPEAFF. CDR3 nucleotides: TGTGCCAGCAGGTTCACAACCCAAGTGCCTGAAGCTTTCTTT.

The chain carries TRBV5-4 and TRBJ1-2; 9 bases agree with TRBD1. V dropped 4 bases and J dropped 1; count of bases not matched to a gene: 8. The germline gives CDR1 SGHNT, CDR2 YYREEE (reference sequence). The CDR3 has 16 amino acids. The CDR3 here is CASSPKQGAVNYGYTF. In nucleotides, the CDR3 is TGTGCCAGCAGCCCGAAACAGGGGGCTGTTAACTATGGCTACACCTTC. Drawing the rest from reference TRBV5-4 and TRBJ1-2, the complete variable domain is ETGVTQSPTHLIKTRGQQVTLRCSSQSGHNTVSWYQQALGQGPQFIFQYYREEENGRGNFPPRFSGLQFPNYSSELNVNALELDDSALYLCASSPKQGAVNYGYTFGSGTRLTVV.

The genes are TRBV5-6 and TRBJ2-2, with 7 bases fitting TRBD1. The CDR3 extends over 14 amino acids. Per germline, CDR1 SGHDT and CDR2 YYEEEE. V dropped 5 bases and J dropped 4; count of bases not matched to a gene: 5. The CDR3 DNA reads TGTGCCAGCAGACGACAGGGCGGCACCGGGGAGCTGTTTTTT. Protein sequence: CASRRQGGTGELFF.

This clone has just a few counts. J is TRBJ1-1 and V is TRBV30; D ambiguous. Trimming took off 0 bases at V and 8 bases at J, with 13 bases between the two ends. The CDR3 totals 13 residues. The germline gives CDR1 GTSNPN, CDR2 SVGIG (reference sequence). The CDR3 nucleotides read TGTGCCTGGAGTGTTGTCCAGGAACTGGAAGCTTTCTTT. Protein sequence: CAWSVVQELEAFF.

CDR3 loop: CASSVVGTGLSEQYF. The CDR3 DNA is TGTGCCAGCAGCGTAGTAGGGACAGGGTTAAGCGAGCAGTACTTC. The chain carries TRBV9 and TRBJ2-7; TRBD1 agrees at 9 bases. The CDR3 runs to 15 residues. Trimming at V came to 0 bases and at J to 6 bases, leaving 7 bases not matched to a gene. Germline V gene lookup returns CDR1 SGDLS and CDR2 YYNGEE.

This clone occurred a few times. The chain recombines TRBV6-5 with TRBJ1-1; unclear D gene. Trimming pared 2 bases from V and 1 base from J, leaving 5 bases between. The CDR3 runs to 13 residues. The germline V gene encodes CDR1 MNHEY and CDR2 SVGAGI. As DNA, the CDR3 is TGTGCCAGCAGTTACCCAGGGAACACTGAAGCTTTCTTT. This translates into CASSYPGNTEAFF.

CDR3 amino acids: CASSLVGGDQPQHF. CDR3 DNA: TGCGCCAGCAGCTTGGTAGGGGGTGATCAGCCCCAGCATTTT. The V and J genes are TRBV5-1 and TRBJ1-5, with D possibly being TRBD1 (6 bases). Germline V gives CDR1 SGHRS, CDR2 YFSETQ. The CDR3 consists of 14 residues. V was clipped by 0 bases and J by 5 bases, with 9 bases between them.

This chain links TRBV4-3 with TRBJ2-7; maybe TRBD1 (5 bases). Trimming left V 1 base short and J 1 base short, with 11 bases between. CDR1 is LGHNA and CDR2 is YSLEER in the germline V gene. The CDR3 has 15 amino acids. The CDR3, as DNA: TGCGCCAGCAGCCAAGGCCTAGACAGTTCCTACGAGCAGTACTTC. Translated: CASSQGLDSSYEQYF.

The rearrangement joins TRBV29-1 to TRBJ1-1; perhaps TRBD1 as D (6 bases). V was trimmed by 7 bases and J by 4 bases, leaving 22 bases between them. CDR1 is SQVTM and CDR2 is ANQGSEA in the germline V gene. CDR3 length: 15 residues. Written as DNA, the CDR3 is TGCAGCGCCAAGAGGAACGGGGGCTTGGGCACTGAAGCTTTCTTT. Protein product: CSAKRNGGLGTEAFF.

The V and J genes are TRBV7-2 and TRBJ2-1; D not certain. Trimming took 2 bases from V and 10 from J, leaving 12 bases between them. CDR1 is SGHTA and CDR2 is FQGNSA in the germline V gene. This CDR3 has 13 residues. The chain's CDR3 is CASSLTFGVEQFF. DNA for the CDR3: TGTGCCAGCAGCTTAACTTTTGGGGTAGAGCAGTTCTTC.

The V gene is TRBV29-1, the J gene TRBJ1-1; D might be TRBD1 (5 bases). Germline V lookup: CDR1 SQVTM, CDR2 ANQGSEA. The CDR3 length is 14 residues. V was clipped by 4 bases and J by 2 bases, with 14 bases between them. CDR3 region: CSVAARQSNTEAFF. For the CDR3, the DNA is TGCAGCGTTGCGGCTCGACAGTCAAACACTGAAGCTTTCTTT.

The DNA for the CDR3 is TGTGCCAGCAGTAATAAGTACTGGGGGGCTGAAGCTTTCTTT. This encodes CASSNKYWGAEAFF. This chain uses TRBV6-5 with TRBJ1-1; the D gene is possibly TRBD1 (5 bases). The length of the CDR3 is 14 residues. Trimming took off 5 bases at V and 6 bases at J, with 16 bases between the two ends. CDR1 and CDR2 from the germline V gene are MNHEY and SVGAGI.

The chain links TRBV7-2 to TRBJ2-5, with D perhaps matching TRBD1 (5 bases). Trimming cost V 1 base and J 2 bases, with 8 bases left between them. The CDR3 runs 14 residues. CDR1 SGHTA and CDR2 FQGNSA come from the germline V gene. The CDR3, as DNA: TGTGCCAGCAGCTTAGTGACAGCTCAAGAGACCCAGTACTTC. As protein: CASSLVTAQETQYF.

CDR3: CASQGSGANVLTF. DNA of the CDR3: TGTGCCTCCCAGGGGTCCGGGGCCAACGTCCTGACTTTC. The rearrangement joins TRBV30 to TRBJ2-6; maybe TRBD1 (6 bases). Germline V lookup: CDR1 GTSNPN, CDR2 SVGIG (reference sequence). Trimming shortened V by 7 bases and J by 4 bases, and 11 bases separated the two germline ends. The CDR3 is 13 amino acids.

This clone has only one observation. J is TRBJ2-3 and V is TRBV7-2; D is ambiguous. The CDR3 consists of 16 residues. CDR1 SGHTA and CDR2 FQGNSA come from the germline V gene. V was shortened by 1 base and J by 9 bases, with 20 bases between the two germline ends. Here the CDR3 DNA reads TGTGCCAGCAGCTTAGGGGGTGGCTCATACGATGGGACGCAGTATTTT. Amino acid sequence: CASSLGGGSYDGTQYF.

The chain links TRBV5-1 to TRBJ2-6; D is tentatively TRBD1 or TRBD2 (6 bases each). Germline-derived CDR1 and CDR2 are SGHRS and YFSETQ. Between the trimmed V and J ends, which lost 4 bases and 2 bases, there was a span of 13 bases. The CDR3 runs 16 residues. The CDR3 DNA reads TGCGCCAGCAGCCCGGACGGGGGCGCTGGGGCCAACGTCCTGACTTTC. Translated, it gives CASSPDGGAGANVLTF. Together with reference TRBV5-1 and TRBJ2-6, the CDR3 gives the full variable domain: KAGVTQTPRYLIKTRGQQVTLSCSPISGHRSVSWYQQTPGQGLQFLFEYFSETQRNKGNFPGRFSGRQFSNSRSEMNVSTLELGDSALYLCASSPDGGAGANVLTFGAGSRLTVL.